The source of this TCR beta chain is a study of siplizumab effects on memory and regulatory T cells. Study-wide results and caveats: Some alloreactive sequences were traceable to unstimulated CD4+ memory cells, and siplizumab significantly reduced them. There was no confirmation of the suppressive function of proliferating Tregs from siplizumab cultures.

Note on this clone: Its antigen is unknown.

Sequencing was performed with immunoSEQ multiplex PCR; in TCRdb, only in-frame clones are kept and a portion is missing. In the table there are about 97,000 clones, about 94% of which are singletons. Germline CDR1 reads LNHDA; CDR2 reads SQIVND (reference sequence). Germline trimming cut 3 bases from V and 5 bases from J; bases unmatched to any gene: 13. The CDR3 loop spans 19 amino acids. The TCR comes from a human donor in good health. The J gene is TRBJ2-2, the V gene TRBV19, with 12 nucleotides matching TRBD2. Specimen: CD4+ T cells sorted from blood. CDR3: CASSMVRLAGARGTGELFF. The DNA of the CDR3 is TGTGCCAGTAGTATGGTTCGACTAGCGGGAGCCAGAGGGACCGGGGAGCTGTTTTTT.